The present entry profiles one T cell receptor beta chain with its context. Its matching antigen is unknown. This sample was included in a study of T cell responses to AZD1222 COVID-19 vaccine. On the study more broadly: Second-dose recipients at about 4 or about 12 weeks were treated as one pooled group. General study findings and limits: Seropositive AZD1222 recipients at baseline numbered only 6 or 7. Researchers took repertoire samples only after the peak T cell response had come.

The CDR3 has 12 amino acids. Germline CDR1 and CDR2: MNHEY and SVGAGI. V was trimmed by 4 bases and J by 7 bases, leaving 10 bases between them. Measured with immunoSEQ multiplex PCR; TCRdb has only the in-frame clones, and not every one. The table records 150,000 or so clones, around 89% of them present only once. J is TRBJ1-1 and V is TRBV6-5; no clear D. The TCR comes from an adult in good health. The starting material was peripheral blood, obtained on day 0 of AZD1222 vaccination. In DNA, the CDR3 is TGTGCCAGCAGTTCCGACATCCGTGAAGCTTTCTTT. This sequence encodes CASSSDIREAFF.